The 6 T cell receptor beta chains reported below all come from one sample, sequenced in a study of identical twins. Via MiXCR, TCRdb re-called the 5' RACE reads, giving one row per CDR3 protein. The top ten clones hold 8% to 10% of a sample with 200,000 to 300,000 distinct CDR3 sequences, about 11% of them seen once. The sample taken for sequencing was memory T cells sorted from blood. The receptors originated from a middle-aged man in good health.

V usage is TRBV24-1 and J usage is TRBJ1-2; D is unclear. The CDR3 consists of 12 residues. Germline V gene data show CDR1 as KGHDR and CDR2 as SFDVKD. V was clipped by 3 bases and J by 8 bases, with 9 bases between them. The CDR3 is CATSDQVGGYTF. The CDR3 coding sequence is TGTGCCACCAGTGATCAGGTTGGAGGCTACACCTTC.

In this sample, this clonotype turned up many times. The chain carries TRBV4-2 and TRBJ1-5, with D uncertain. The germline gives CDR1 LGHNA, CDR2 YNFKEQ. There are 14 residues in the CDR3. V was trimmed by 1 base and J by 0 bases, leaving 4 bases between them. CDR3 region: CASSQANSNQPQHF. The CDR3 DNA reads TGTGCCAGCAGCCAAGCCAATAGCAATCAGCCCCAGCATTTT.

This clonotype was picked up a small number of times. V is TRBV7-6 and J is TRBJ1-4; 12 bases line up with TRBD1. Germline lookup yields CDR1 SGHVS and CDR2 FNYEAQ. The CDR3 totals 17 residues. The V gene end was trimmed by 2 bases and the J gene end by 7 bases; junction bases not matched to a gene: 8. Written as DNA, the CDR3 is TGTGCCAGCAGCTTAACCCCGGGACAGGGGGCGTTTGAAAAACTGTTTTTT. Residues: CASSLTPGQGAFEKLFF.

This clonotype was counted many times. The chain is built from TRBV28 and TRBJ2-1, with 14 bases that match TRBD2. Germline lookup yields CDR1 MDHEN and CDR2 SYDVKM. The CDR3 spans 15 residues. V dropped 6 bases and J dropped 7; count of bases not matched to a gene: 5. CDR3 residues: CASSPGTSGSNEQFF. In nucleotides, the CDR3 is TGTGCCAGCAGCCCCGGGACTAGCGGGAGTAATGAGCAGTTCTTC.

The table lists this clonotype with many counts. The chain uses TRBV5-5 and TRBJ2-2, with D hard to call. There are 16 residues in the CDR3. Trimming took off 4 bases at V and 2 bases at J, with 15 bases between the two ends. Germline V gene data show CDR1 as SGHKS and CDR2 as YYEKEE (reference sequence). In DNA form, the CDR3 reads TGTGCCAGCAGCCGTAACAGATACGAAAACACCGGGGAGCTGTTTTTT. As protein: CASSRNRYENTGELFF.

The chain carries TRBV28 and TRBJ1-2; D is uncertain. Germline CDR1 reads MDHEN; CDR2 reads SYDVKM. The V gene lost 5 bases and the J gene lost 4 bases, with 11 bases spanning the gap. The CDR3 sequence is 13 residues long. The CDR3: CASSPSAVYGYTF. The CDR3 DNA follows: TGTGCCAGCAGTCCAAGTGCGGTCTATGGCTACACCTTC.